These 12 T cell receptor beta chains originate from one sample sequenced in a study of shared clonotypes between healthy human individuals. Data came from immunoSEQ multiplex PCR; TCRdb stores just in-frame clones and leaves some out. The data show 450,000 to 550,000 clones, approximately 79% seen once. Sequencing input: PBMCs. These receptors were taken from a woman aged 40 to 50 in good health. Some clones in this sample may be carry-over from other donors' samples.

The chain has TRBV28 and TRBJ1-2, with a possible D match to TRBD1 (5 bases). CDR1 is MDHEN and CDR2 is SYDVKM in the germline V gene. This CDR3 spans 15 amino acids. V was pared by 5 bases and J by 4 bases, with 17 bases between. This CDR3 reads CASSRDSPRVYGYTF. CDR3 in DNA: TGTGCCAGCAGTCGGGACTCACCCCGCGTCTATGGCTACACCTTC.

V is TRBV23-1 and J is TRBJ2-2; D is perhaps TRBD1 (6 bases). TRBV23-1 carries the ORF label, with uncertain function. CDR3 length: 17 amino acids. The V gene lost 0 bases and the J gene lost 0 bases, with 11 bases spanning the gap. This CDR3 is CASSQSTRGPNTGELFF. For the CDR3, the DNA is TGCGCCAGCAGTCAATCAACCAGGGGCCCGAACACCGGGGAGCTGTTTTTT.

The gene calls are TRBV19 and TRBJ2-3; D not certain. CDR1 LNHDA and CDR2 SQIVND come from the germline V gene (reference sequence). This CDR3 comprises 15 residues. The ends were cut back, 3 bases at V and 0 bases at J, with 10 bases in the middle. The CDR3 loop is CASSISLTSTDTQYF. The CDR3, as DNA: TGTGCCAGTAGTATCTCACTAACTAGCACAGATACGCAGTATTTT. Together with reference TRBV19 and TRBJ2-3, the CDR3 gives the full variable domain: DGGITQSPKYLFRKEGQNVTLSCEQNLNHDAMYWYRQDPGQGLRLIYYSQIVNDFQKGDIAEGYSVSREKKESFPLTVTSAQKNPTAFYLCASSISLTSTDTQYFGPGTRLTVL.

J is TRBJ2-3 and V is TRBV7-8; weak D call: TRBD2 (5 bases). CDR1 SGHVS and CDR2 FQNEAQ come from the germline V gene. The CDR3 has 14 amino acids. Deletions cut 2 bases from V and 2 bases from J, with 8 bases between. The CDR3 DNA sequence: TGTGCCAGCAGCTTAAGGACTTACACAGATACGCAGTATTTT. It encodes CASSLRTYTDTQYF.

The chain employs TRBV5-1 and TRBJ2-5; possible D gene TRBD2, 5 bases. The CDR3 spans 16 residues. Trimming removed 0 bases from V and 2 bases from J, with 14 bases in between. CDR1 and CDR2 from the germline V gene are SGHRS and YFSETQ. The CDR3 loop is CASSLAAVEEQETQYF. The CDR3 nucleotides are TGCGCCAGCAGCTTGGCCGCGGTGGAGGAGCAAGAGACCCAGTACTTC.

The V call is TRBV7-9, the J call TRBJ2-1, with TRBD2 matching over 11 bases. CDR1 is SEHNR, CDR2 FQNEAQ, per germline (reference sequence). This CDR3 has 17 amino acids. V trimming: 4 bases; J trimming: 3 bases; junction bases outside the gene matches: 8. The CDR3 DNA reads TGTGCCAGCAGCTCACCCCGACTAGCGGGGATCTACAATGAGCAGTTCTTC. This encodes CASSSPRLAGIYNEQFF.

The CDR3 nucleotides read TGTGCCAGCCGCCGGCAGGGCAGGGAGTACGAGCAGTACTTC. Amino acids: CASRRQGREYEQYF. This chain connects TRBV6-1 to TRBJ2-7; D could derive from TRBD1 or TRBD2 (5 bases each). The CDR3 contains 14 residues. CDR1 and CDR2 from the germline V gene are MNHNS and SASEGT. Trimming took off 8 bases at V and 4 bases at J, with 18 bases between the two ends.

This clone came up once. The rearrangement uses TRBV30 and TRBJ2-5, with 8 positions matching TRBD2. Germline CDR1 is GTSNPN and CDR2 is SVGIG (reference sequence). V shed 5 bases and J 4 bases; nucleotides not matched to a gene: 6. This CDR3 is built from 13 residues. The CDR3 is CAWGSGIGETQYF. CDR3 DNA sequence: TGTGCCTGGGGTAGCGGGATTGGAGAGACCCAGTACTTC. Supplemented by reference TRBV30 and TRBJ2-5, the full variable domain reads SQTIHQWPATLVQPVGSPLSLECTVEGTSNPNLYWYRQAAGRGLQLLFYSVGIGQISSEVPQNLSASRPQDRQFILSSKKLLLSDSGFYLCAWGSGIGETQYFGPGTRLLVL.

V and J are TRBV6-1 and TRBJ1-2; 8 nucleotides agree with TRBD1. CDR1 is MNHNS, CDR2 SASEGT, per germline. V was pared by 4 bases and J by 1 base, with 5 bases of the junction left unmatched. The CDR3 covers 15 residues. The DNA of the CDR3 is TGTGCCAGCAGTGCTGGACAGGGCCTTAACTATGGCTACACCTTC. Residues: CASSAGQGLNYGYTF.

V is TRBV7-2 and J is TRBJ1-1; no reliable D call. The CDR3 loop spans 13 amino acids. V was cut by 1 base and J by 7 bases, with 10 bases left in between. Germline V gene lookup returns CDR1 SGHTA and CDR2 FQGNSA. CDR3 residues: CASSLVAELEAFF. CDR3 DNA: TGTGCCAGCAGCTTAGTGGCGGAACTTGAAGCTTTCTTT. Full variable domain (rest looked up from reference TRBV7-2 and TRBJ1-1): GAGVSQSPSNKVTEKGKDVELRCDPISGHTALYWYRQSLGQGLEFLIYFQGNSAPDKSGLPSDRFSAERTGGSVSTLTIQRTQQEDSAVYLCASSLVAELEAFFGQGTRLTVV.

This chain connects TRBV9 to TRBJ1-1, with D perhaps TRBD1 (5 bases). The CDR3 is made up of 16 amino acids. Germline assignment: CDR1 SGDLS and CDR2 YYNGEE. With 0 bases removed from V and 3 bases from J, the gap between germline ends came to 15 bases. The CDR3 sequence: CASSVGAGQVDTEAFF. CDR3 DNA sequence: TGTGCCAGCAGCGTAGGGGCAGGGCAGGTGGACACTGAAGCTTTCTTT.

This chain connects TRBV6-5 to TRBJ2-7, with a weak D call TRBD1 (6 bases). The V and J ends lost 6 bases and 4 bases respectively, with 19 bases between them. CDR1 MNHEY and CDR2 SVGAGI come from the germline V gene. The CDR3 length is 15 residues. The CDR3 spells CASSKDRLGSYEQYF. The DNA of the CDR3 is TGTGCCAGCAGCAAAGACAGGTTGGGATCGTACGAGCAGTACTTC.